The 23 T cell receptor beta chains below all came from one sample that was sequenced in a study of shared clonotypes between healthy human individuals. Clones were sequenced by immunoSEQ multiplex PCR, and TCRdb holds only the in-frame ones, with some missing. This sample yields some 500,000 clones, of which 90% to 96% are seen a single time; around 0.066% belongs to the top ten. Source material: naive CD4+ T cells sorted from blood. Indicated subset: CD45RA+ positively selected. The receptors were sampled from a woman aged 25 to 39 in good health.

This clone has only a few counts. This chain links TRBV7-7 with TRBJ1-5; D is unresolved. The germline CDR1 and CDR2 sequences are SSHAT and FNYEAQ (reference sequence). CDR3 length equals 13 residues. The ends were cut back, 5 bases at V and 5 bases at J, with 10 bases in the middle. DNA of the CDR3: TGTGCCAGCAGCGTGGGCTGGGATCAGCCCCAGCATTTT. Its translation: CASSVGWDQPQHF.

The chain uses TRBV18 and TRBJ2-1; TRBD1 matches 7 bases. The CDR3 extends over 15 amino acids. The V segment lost 4 bases and the J segment 7 bases; nucleotides outside the gene matches: 10. Germline loops: CDR1 KGHSH, CDR2 LQKENI. The CDR3 is CASSQGQSTGNEQFF. As DNA, the CDR3 is TGTGCCAGCTCACAGGGACAGTCCACGGGGAATGAGCAGTTCTTC. Full variable domain (rest looked up from reference TRBV18 and TRBJ2-1): NAGVMQNPRHLVRRRGQEARLRCSPMKGHSHVYWYRQLPEEGLKFMVYLQKENIIDESGMPKERFSAEFPKEGPSILRIQQVVRGDSAAYFCASSQGQSTGNEQFFGPGTRLTVL.

This chain connects TRBV30 to TRBJ2-1; 8 positions match TRBD1. Germline V gives CDR1 GTSNPN, CDR2 SVGIG (reference sequence). The junction had 7 bases not matched to a gene; V was cut back by 1 base and J by 11 bases. The length of the CDR3 is 13 residues. The CDR3 loop reads CAWSGTGSKKQFF. DNA of the CDR3: TGTGCCTGGAGTGGGACAGGGTCGAAAAAGCAGTTCTTC.

Concerning this clone: Different DNA sequences within this sample yield the same CDR3. The chain combines TRBV11-2 with TRBJ2-1; D gene ambiguous. The V and J ends lost 3 bases and 5 bases respectively, with 8 bases between them. Germline CDR1 SGHAT, CDR2 FQNNGV. The length of the CDR3 is 13 residues. CDR3 DNA: TGTGCCAGCAGCTTGGGCCAGAACAATGAGCAGTTCTTC. This translates into CASSLGQNNEQFF.

As DNA, the CDR3 is TGTGCCAGTAGTAGTGGCGCAGGGGGCTTCAATCAGCCCCAGCATTTT. Translating it yields CASSSGAGGFNQPQHF. V gene TRBV19 combines with J gene TRBJ1-5; 8 nucleotides align to TRBD1. The V gene's germline CDR1 is LNHDA and CDR2 SQIVND (reference sequence). V dropped 4 bases and J dropped 3; count of bases not matched to a gene: 8. The CDR3 contains 16 residues.

In DNA, the CDR3 is TGTGCCAGTAGTATGAGTACAGGGGAGCAGCCCCAGCATTTT. It yields the protein CASSMSTGEQPQHF. The chain employs TRBV19 and TRBJ1-5; 7 nucleotides agree with TRBD1. Per germline, CDR1 LNHDA and CDR2 SQIVND (reference sequence). The CDR3 spans 14 residues. V lost 3 bases, J lost 7 bases, and 6 bases stayed unmatched.

The chain employs TRBV5-4 and TRBJ1-2, with 9 bases lining up with TRBD1. Germline V lookup: CDR1 SGHNT, CDR2 YYREEE (reference sequence). The V segment lost 2 bases and the J segment 6 bases; nucleotides outside the gene matches: 2. CDR3 length: 13 amino acids. The CDR3 loop is CASSLTGGDGYTF. The CDR3 coding sequence is TGTGCCAGCAGCTTAACAGGGGGCGATGGCTACACCTTC. The full variable domain, rest sourced from reference TRBV5-4 and TRBJ1-2, is ETGVTQSPTHLIKTRGQQVTLRCSSQSGHNTVSWYQQALGQGPQFIFQYYREEENGRGNFPPRFSGLQFPNYSSELNVNALELDDSALYLCASSLTGGDGYTFGSGTRLTVV.

This rearrangement joins TRBV29-1 to TRBJ2-7; 7 positions agree with TRBD2. The length of the CDR3 is 12 residues. J gave up 8 bases and V 4 bases, and 8 bases lay outside the gene matches. CDR1 and CDR2 (germline): SQVTM, ANQGSEA. Here the CDR3 DNA reads TGCAGCGTTGGGGAGGGTTTGGCCCAGCAGTACTTC. Translated: CSVGEGLAQQYF.

The CDR3: CASSGGQGAYTEAFF. The CDR3 bases are TGTGCCAGCAGTGGGGGACAGGGGGCATACACTGAAGCTTTCTTT. This chain connects TRBV6-6 to TRBJ1-1; 12 nucleotides agree with TRBD1. The CDR3 contains 15 residues. V trimming: 5 bases; J trimming: 3 bases; junction bases outside the gene matches: 4. The germline V gene has CDR1 MNHNY and CDR2 SVGAGI (reference sequence).

This clone has only one observation. The chain recombines TRBV19 with TRBJ1-2; TRBD1 matches 7 bases. This CDR3 spans 15 amino acids. Germline V lookup: CDR1 LNHDA, CDR2 SQIVND (reference sequence). J lost 8 bases, V lost 5 bases, and 14 bases had no gene match. The CDR3: CASSFLKQGQEGYTF. The CDR3 DNA reads TGTGCCAGTAGTTTCTTAAAACAGGGGCAAGAAGGCTACACCTTC.

The chain joins TRBV10-3 to TRBJ2-1; 10 bases line up with TRBD2. Germline V lookup: CDR1 ENHRY, CDR2 SYGVKD. The V gene end was trimmed by 0 bases and the J gene end by 5 bases; junction bases not matched to a gene: 4. This CDR3 has 16 residues. In DNA, the CDR3 is TGTGCCATCAGTGAGTCTACTAGCGGGACCGACAATGAGCAGTTCTTC. Encoded protein: CAISESTSGTDNEQFF.

The V call is TRBV27, the J call TRBJ2-7; D remains unclear. Trimming took 3 bases from V and 5 from J, leaving 11 bases between them. The CDR3 sequence is 13 residues long. Germline V gene lookup returns CDR1 MNHEY and CDR2 SMNVEV (reference sequence). DNA of the CDR3: TGTGCCAGCAGTTTCCTTGCTGCTGACGAGCAGTACTTC. Residues: CASSFLAADEQYF.

This clone was observed a single time. V and J are TRBV10-1 and TRBJ1-1, with D perhaps TRBD1 (5 bases). Trimming cost V 1 base and J 4 bases, with 13 bases left between them. The CDR3 spans 15 residues. Per the germline V gene, CDR1 is WNHNN and CDR2 is SYGVQD (reference sequence). As DNA, the CDR3 is TGCGCCAGCAGTGAGTATCCAGGGTTGGGCACTGAAGCTTTCTTT. It specifies CASSEYPGLGTEAFF.

The genes are TRBV30 and TRBJ1-4, with D unresolved. Germline V gene data show CDR1 as GTSNPN and CDR2 as SVGIG (reference sequence). The CDR3 is 13 amino acids. The V end was cut by 2 bases, the J end by 7 bases, with 11 bases between. The CDR3 DNA sequence: TGTGCCTGGAGTCGTTCGAAGGGTGAAAAACTGTTTTTT. It encodes CAWSRSKGEKLFF. The complete variable domain, with remaining parts taken from reference TRBV30 and TRBJ1-4, reads SQTIHQWPATLVQPVGSPLSLECTVEGTSNPNLYWYRQAAGRGLQLLFYSVGIGQISSEVPQNLSASRPQDRQFILSSKKLLLSDSGFYLCAWSRSKGEKLFFGSGTQLSVL.

The rearrangement uses TRBV4-1 and TRBJ1-2, with D possibly being TRBD1 (6 bases). The CDR3 is made up of 15 amino acids. Trimming cost V 0 bases and J 5 bases, with 13 bases left between them. The germline CDR1 and CDR2 sequences are MGHRA and YSYEKL. CDR3 sequence (DNA): TGCGCCAGCAGCCAAGACTCCCAGGGGTTTTATGGCTACACCTTC. It specifies CASSQDSQGFYGYTF.

The V and J genes are TRBV5-1 and TRBJ2-2; 8 nucleotides match TRBD2. Unmatched junction bases numbered 2, after V lost 0 bases and J lost 4 bases. CDR1 SGHRS and CDR2 YFSETQ come from the germline V gene. The CDR3 has 15 amino acids. CDR3 in amino acids: CASSLGSGVTGELFF. As DNA, the CDR3 is TGCGCCAGCAGCTTGGGTAGCGGGGTCACCGGGGAGCTGTTTTTT.

This chain connects TRBV27 to TRBJ1-2; 8 positions agree with TRBD1. Germline V gene lookup returns CDR1 MNHEY and CDR2 SMNVEV (reference sequence). The CDR3 consists of 17 residues. Losses at the gene ends were 5 bases for V and 0 bases for J; bases not matched to a gene: 11. CDR3 bases: TGTGCCAGCAGTCCATACCTAGGACAGGGTGCTAACTATGGCTACACCTTC. Translated, it gives CASSPYLGQGANYGYTF.

The V call is TRBV7-2, the J call TRBJ1-1, with a possible D match to TRBD1 (5 bases). There are 15 residues in the CDR3. From germline, CDR1 is SGHTA and CDR2 FQGNSA. V was clipped by 3 bases and J by 3 bases, with 14 bases between them. CDR3 sequence reads: CASSFDRSGYTEAFF. DNA for the CDR3: TGTGCCAGCAGCTTCGATCGGTCAGGGTACACTGAAGCTTTCTTT.

This chain links TRBV28 with TRBJ2-4; 7 bases agree with TRBD1. The CDR3 extends over 16 amino acids. Germline V lookup: CDR1 MDHEN, CDR2 SYDVKM. V shed 5 bases, J shed 2 bases, and the junction held 9 bases outside the gene matches. CDR3 amino acids: CASSQPGQPTKNIQYF. CDR3 DNA: TGTGCCAGCAGTCAACCGGGACAGCCAACCAAAAACATTCAGTACTTC.

The V and J genes are TRBV18 and TRBJ2-1, with D unresolved. CDR3 length: 13 residues. V gave up 3 bases and J gave up 6 bases, with 9 bases separating them. Germline V lookup: CDR1 KGHSH, CDR2 LQKENI. This CDR3 reads CASSPVVGNEQFF. The CDR3 nucleotides read TGTGCCAGCTCACCTGTGGTAGGCAATGAGCAGTTCTTC.

The chain combines TRBV23-1 with TRBJ2-5, with TRBD1 as a possible D gene (7 bases). TRBV23-1 carries the ORF label, with uncertain function. Trimming shortened V by 6 bases and J by 10 bases, and 21 bases separated the two germline ends. The CDR3 covers 14 residues. The CDR3 is CASSQGGSQEGQYF. Here the CDR3 DNA reads TGCGCCAGCAGCCAGGGGGGCTCCCAGGAGGGCCAGTACTTC.

The rearrangement links TRBV11-2 to TRBJ2-2; D may be TRBD1 (5 bases). CDR3 length: 16 amino acids. Germline V gene sequence: CDR1 SGHAT, CDR2 FQNNGV. Trimming removed 2 bases from V and 2 bases from J, with 12 bases in between. The CDR3 loop is CASSLRRRGNTGELFF. The CDR3 DNA reads TGTGCCAGCAGCTTACGAAGAAGGGGAAACACCGGGGAGCTGTTTTTT.

The chain is built from TRBV7-9 and TRBJ1-1, with D unclear. The germline V gene encodes CDR1 SEHNR and CDR2 FQNEAQ (reference sequence). The germline V and J ends were trimmed by 6 bases and 1 base, with 9 bases remaining between them. This CDR3 is 13 amino acids long. The DNA of the CDR3 is TGTGCCAGCAGTCGCTCAGGGAACACTGAAGCTTTCTTT. Translated: CASSRSGNTEAFF.